The clone carrying this TCR beta chain was picked up a small number of times. The target antigen is unknown. Donors had no recently reported acute infections or vaccinations and were HIV-negative. The entry originates in a study of shared clonotypes between healthy human individuals. Overall study results and limits: Of the naive CD4 clonotypes, approximately 5% were shared across several donors.

Sorted-subset replicate PCR reactions were performed with about 200 ng DNA, corresponding to roughly 30,000 T cell genomes. Clones were read by immunoSEQ multiplex PCR, and TCRdb kept only the in-frame ones, dropping some. The table shows approximately 330,000 clones, with around 67% occurring only once. The material sequenced was memory CD4+ T cells sorted from blood. Subset specified: CD45RA-negative fraction. The clonotype was recovered from a man aged 30 to 39 in good health.

The DNA of the CDR3 is TGCAGTGCGAGTCGAATCACTGAAGCTTTCTTT. It translates to CSASRITEAFF. J is TRBJ1-1 and V is TRBV20-1, with D unresolved. CDR1 and CDR2 (germline): DFQATT, SNEGSKA (reference sequence). The CDR3 is made up of 11 amino acids. Trimming removed 6 bases from V and 4 bases from J, with 9 bases in between.